In this sample, the clone carrying this TCR beta chain turned up a few times. These data originate in a study of blood T cell repertoires in COVID-19. The assay was immunoSEQ multiplex PCR, and TCRdb's table has in-frame clones only and misses some. The sample consists of 220,000 or so clones, approximately 85% of them appearing once. The germline gives CDR1 MNHEY, CDR2 SVGAGI. V was pared by 0 bases and J by 0 bases, with 6 bases between. This CDR3 region has 16 residues. This sequence originates from a man aged 45 to 65 who had recovered from COVID-19. The sample taken for sequencing was peripheral blood. The genes are TRBV6-5 and TRBJ1-6; no clear D. The CDR3 protein is CASSYSRSSYNSPLHF. The DNA of the CDR3 is TGTGCCAGCAGTTACTCTCGGAGCTCCTATAATTCACCCCTCCACTTT.